The 22 T cell receptor beta chains reported below all come from one sample, sequenced in a study of blood T cell repertoires in COVID-19 (dated by TCRdb to 2020 to 2021). The library was obtained by the immunoSEQ multiplex PCR assay. As stored in TCRdb, this immuneACCESS dataset retains in-frame rearrangements with V and J assigned. A fraction of the clones does not appear; measured against another copy, unresolved V genes explain less than half of the discrepancy, and the remainder lacks a known reason. This sample holds 150,000 to 200,000 clones; roughly 84% were observed only once. The ten largest clones represent approximately 1.1% of the sample. The sample comprised peripheral blood. The receptors were sampled from a man in his forties with acute or convalescent COVID-19.

V gene TRBV28 combines with J gene TRBJ2-7; TRBD1 aligns across 9 bases. The V gene's germline CDR1 is MDHEN and CDR2 SYDVKM. J was trimmed by 1 base and V by 5 bases; bases with no gene match: 9. The CDR3 is 16 residues long. CDR3 DNA: TGTGCCAGCAGTCTGGAACCGGGACAGGGATCCTACGAGCAGTACTTC. Translating gives CASSLEPGQGSYEQYF. The full variable domain, its missing parts supplied by reference TRBV28 and TRBJ2-7, is DVKVTQSSRYLVKRTGEKVFLECVQDMDHENMFWYRQDPGLGLRLIYFSYDVKMKEKGDIPEGYSVSREKKERFSLILESASTNQTSMYLCASSLEPGQGSYEQYFGPGTRLTVT.

This chain uses TRBV7-8 with TRBJ1-1; D call uncertain. This CDR3 region has 13 residues. Germline values: CDR1 SGHVS, CDR2 FQNEAQ. V dropped 0 bases and J dropped 5 bases, with 7 bases sitting between them. This CDR3 is CASSLAQETEAFF. CDR3 bases: TGTGCCAGCAGCTTAGCCCAGGAAACTGAAGCTTTCTTT.

The chain couples TRBV11-2 to TRBJ2-1; 8 positions agree with TRBD2. The length of the CDR3 is 16 residues. Trimming removed 0 bases from V and 2 bases from J; junction bases left unmatched: 3. Germline CDR1 SGHAT, CDR2 FQNNGV. CDR3 sequence (DNA): TGTGCCAGCAGCTTAGAGCAGCGGGGGACCTACAATGAGCAGTTCTTC. Its translation: CASSLEQRGTYNEQFF. Full variable domain (rest looked up from reference TRBV11-2 and TRBJ2-1): EAGVAQSPRYKIIEKRQSVAFWCNPISGHATLYWYQQILGQGPKLLIQFQNNGVVDDSQLPKDRFSAERLKGVDSTLKIQPAKLEDSAVYLCASSLEQRGTYNEQFFGPGTRLTVL.

The chain recombines TRBV7-2 with TRBJ1-2; D gene ambiguous. V dropped 5 bases and J dropped 4 bases, with 17 bases sitting between them. The CDR3 is 15 residues long. Germline V lookup: CDR1 SGHTA, CDR2 FQGNSA. The CDR3 DNA reads as TGTGCCAGCAGCCCTTCTAGTCTGGATCGCTATGGCTACACCTTC. Encoded protein: CASSPSSLDRYGYTF. The full variable domain, completed using reference TRBV7-2 and TRBJ1-2, is GAGVSQSPSNKVTEKGKDVELRCDPISGHTALYWYRQSLGQGLEFLIYFQGNSAPDKSGLPSDRFSAERTGGSVSTLTIQRTQQEDSAVYLCASSPSSLDRYGYTFGSGTRLTVV.

The chain has TRBV28 and TRBJ1-1; D might be TRBD1 (5 bases). CDR1 MDHEN and CDR2 SYDVKM come from the germline V gene. This CDR3 region has 16 residues. V lost 7 bases to trimming and J lost 0 bases, with 18 bases between them. Here the CDR3 DNA reads TGTGCCAGCACCCCGGCCGGGGGAGCCATGAACACTGAAGCTTTCTTT. Translated: CASTPAGGAMNTEAFF.

The J gene is TRBJ1-2, the V gene TRBV19; TRBD1 matches at 8 bases. The junction had 9 bases not matched to a gene; V was cut back by 6 bases and J by 6 bases. Germline lookup yields CDR1 LNHDA and CDR2 SQIVND (reference sequence). The CDR3 extends over 14 amino acids. The CDR3 DNA reads as TGTGCCAGTAGCTTCAGGGGGCTCCAGGATGGCTACACCTTC. This sequence encodes CASSFRGLQDGYTF.

The sample holds one count of this clone. The chain carries TRBV7-9 and TRBJ2-7; 7 positions match TRBD1. J lost 3 bases, V lost 0 bases, and 5 bases had no gene match. CDR3 length: 15 amino acids. The germline V gene has CDR1 SEHNR and CDR2 FQNEAQ (reference sequence). The CDR3, as DNA: TGTGCCAGCAGCTTAGCTGGGACAGTGAGCTACGAGCAGTACTTC. This translates into CASSLAGTVSYEQYF.

This sequence joins TRBV29-1 and TRBJ2-7; 10 nucleotides match TRBD2. This CDR3 contains 14 residues. Germline V gene sequence: CDR1 SQVTM, CDR2 ANQGSEA. Trimming took 5 bases from V and 6 from J; bases not matched to a gene: 10. Here the CDR3 reads CSVRFLAGVGEQYF. The DNA for the CDR3 is TGCAGCGTTAGGTTCCTAGCGGGGGTCGGCGAGCAGTACTTC.

This clone was picked up a small number of times. This chain uses TRBV4-2 with TRBJ1-6; D gene unclear. The V end was cut by 1 base, the J end by 5 bases, with 6 bases between. The CDR3 spans 14 residues. Germline values: CDR1 LGHNA, CDR2 YNFKEQ. The CDR3 DNA reads TGTGCCAGCAGCCAAGGGACTAATAATTCACCCCTCCACTTT. Its protein is CASSQGTNNSPLHF.

This clone is a singleton in its sample. This chain uses TRBV29-1 with TRBJ2-1, with 7 nucleotides matching TRBD2. The V gene's germline CDR1 is SQVTM and CDR2 ANQGSEA. Trimming at V came to 6 bases and at J to 9 bases, leaving 11 bases not matched to a gene. CDR3 length: 13 residues. CDR3 coding DNA: TGCAGCGTCCGATCGAGCGGGGTGGGTGAGCAGTTCTTC. Translation gives CSVRSSGVGEQFF.

This clone was detected once. The V gene is TRBV14, the J gene TRBJ2-7; D is possibly TRBD2 (6 bases). Germline lookup yields CDR1 SGHDN and CDR2 FVKESK. This CDR3 region has 12 residues. V shed 4 bases and J shed 6 bases, with 10 bases lying between them. The CDR3 nucleotides read TGTGCCAGCAGCCCGCTGGGGGGCGAGCAGTACTTC. Protein product: CASSPLGGEQYF.

This sequence joins TRBV19 and TRBJ1-5; TRBD1 agrees at 8 bases. The junction had 6 bases not matched to a gene; V was cut back by 4 bases and J by 4 bases. The CDR3 consists of 15 residues. Germline V gene data show CDR1 as LNHDA and CDR2 as SQIVND (reference sequence). The CDR3 coding sequence is TGTGCCAGTAGTAGTGGGGACAGGAGGAATCAGCCCCAGCATTTT. It codes for CASSSGDRRNQPQHF.

The chain has TRBV18 and TRBJ2-7; the D gene is possibly TRBD2 (6 bases). Germline loops: CDR1 KGHSH, CDR2 LQKENI. The ends were cut back, 2 bases at V and 4 bases at J, with 21 bases in the middle. The CDR3 runs 17 residues. In DNA form, the CDR3 reads TGTGCCAGCTCACCAGATACACGGGGAGGACGGTTGTACGAGCAGTACTTC. Protein sequence: CASSPDTRGGRLYEQYF.

This clone was recorded only once. The chain recombines TRBV18 with TRBJ2-7, with TRBD2 as a possible D gene (5 bases). Germline V CDR1 and CDR2: KGHSH, LQKENI. The V end was cut by 3 bases, the J end by 1 base, with 10 bases between. CDR3 length: 14 residues. Written as DNA, the CDR3 is TGTGCCAGCTCACCCCAGCGGTTATCCTACGAGCAGTACTTC. It specifies CASSPQRLSYEQYF.

The chain has TRBV14 and TRBJ1-6; 11 positions match TRBD1. With 4 bases clipped from V and 8 bases from J, the junction kept 7 bases outside the gene matches. There are 16 residues in the CDR3. Germline CDR1 reads SGHDN; CDR2 reads FVKESK. Written as DNA, the CDR3 is TGTGCCAGCAGCCCTAGGACAGGGGGCATTGATTCACCCCTCCACTTT. It translates to CASSPRTGGIDSPLHF. The whole variable domain, remainder taken from reference TRBV14 and TRBJ1-6, is EAGVTQFPSHSVIEKGQTVTLRCDPISGHDNLYWYRRVMGKEIKFLLHFVKESKQDESGMPNNRFLAERTGGTYSTLKVQPAELEDSGVYFCASSPRTGGIDSPLHFGNGTRLTVT.

The chain has TRBV5-1 and TRBJ1-2; TRBD1 aligns across 12 bases. Germline-derived CDR1 and CDR2 are SGHRS and YFSETQ. V was clipped by 4 bases and J by 8 bases; unmatched bases: 12. This CDR3 has 16 residues. The CDR3 protein is CASSQQTGQGARGYTF. CDR3 nucleotides: TGCGCCAGCAGCCAGCAAACGGGACAGGGGGCGAGGGGCTACACCTTC.

This clone has just a few counts. The rearrangement links TRBV6-5 to TRBJ1-2, with D uncertain. CDR1 and CDR2 from the germline V gene are MNHEY and SVGAGI. Deletions cut 4 bases from V and 8 bases from J, with 14 bases between. The CDR3 is made up of 13 amino acids. The CDR3 sequence is CASSFGVTGGYTF. The CDR3 coding sequence is TGTGCCAGCAGTTTTGGCGTGACGGGGGGCTACACCTTC.

This clone turned up a few times. This chain links TRBV4-1 with TRBJ1-6, with TRBD1 identical over 8 bases. With V trimmed by 3 bases and J by 10 bases, 11 bases remained unmatched. This CDR3 is built from 16 residues. Germline CDR1 MGHRA, CDR2 YSYEKL. CDR3 sequence reads: CASSQVYGQGLSPLHF. DNA of the CDR3: TGCGCCAGCAGCCAGGTTTACGGACAGGGACTCTCACCCCTCCACTTT.

V is TRBV7-9 and J is TRBJ2-3; D may be TRBD1 (7 bases). Germline loops: CDR1 SEHNR, CDR2 FQNEAQ (reference sequence). The germline V and J ends were trimmed by 2 bases and 3 bases, with 12 bases remaining between them. The CDR3 sequence is 15 residues long. The CDR3 DNA reads as TGTGCCAGCAGCTTAAGTTCAGGGGGGACAGATACGCAGTATTTT. Encoded protein: CASSLSSGGTDTQYF.

The chain links TRBV6-6 to TRBJ1-2, with D uncertain. From germline, CDR1 is MNHNY and CDR2 SVGAGI (reference sequence). The CDR3 is made up of 13 amino acids. V lost 8 bases, J lost 0 bases, and 10 bases lay in between. Written as DNA, the CDR3 is TGTGCCAGCTTGGGCCCTTCTAACTATGGCTACACCTTC. Translating it yields CASLGPSNYGYTF.

The chain recombines TRBV12-5 with TRBJ1-2; D may be TRBD1 (5 bases). V lost 3 bases and J 13 bases, leaving 24 bases between the germline ends. CDR3 length equals 15 residues. Germline loops: CDR1 LGHNT, CDR2 FRNRAP. Here the CDR3 reads CASGLLSWGLGLVTF. In nucleotides, the CDR3 is TGTGCTAGTGGTTTACTAAGTTGGGGCCTCGGCCTCGTCACCTTC.

This clone was found a few times. This chain links TRBV2 with TRBJ1-2, with D maybe TRBD1 (5 bases). CDR1 and CDR2 from the germline V gene are SNHLY and FYNNEI. The CDR3 is made up of 14 amino acids. With 7 bases removed from V and 5 bases from J, the gap between germline ends came to 17 bases. The CDR3 region is CASNTGGPLYGYTF. CDR3 coding DNA: TGTGCCAGCAACACGGGGGGACCCCTATATGGCTACACCTTC.